This T cell receptor beta chain was found in a study of cytomegalovirus exposure and HLA in healthy donors. The study's findings and limits: A few chains tied to CMV proved CMV antigen-specific in vitro.

With 60 Vbeta and 13 Jbeta primers, the PCR was carried out. Original methodology: Later, an analysis found about 77 million unique TCR beta chains, and around 12 million of these were shared. Some clones are missing from TCRdb's copy, which holds only in-frame ones; the method was immunoSEQ multiplex PCR. That table gives V, J and clone size, and the DNA gave D and trimming. Of 150,000 to 200,000 clones detected, roughly four fifths appear once; the ten largest clones hold approximately 1%. Details on this clone: Its antigen is as yet unknown.

The CDR3 is 16 amino acids. The germline V gene encodes CDR1 SGHRS and CDR2 YFSETQ. The ends lost 7 bases at V and 4 bases at J; junction bases unmatched: 12. The receptor was derived from a woman aged 40 to 49 in good health and CMV-seronegative. The gene calls are TRBV5-1 and TRBJ2-3; 10 bases map to TRBD2. Sequencing used PBMCs. CDR3 sequence reads: CASSSAKLAGPDTQYF. The CDR3 DNA reads TGCGCCAGCTCATCCGCAAAACTAGCGGGGCCAGATACGCAGTATTTT.